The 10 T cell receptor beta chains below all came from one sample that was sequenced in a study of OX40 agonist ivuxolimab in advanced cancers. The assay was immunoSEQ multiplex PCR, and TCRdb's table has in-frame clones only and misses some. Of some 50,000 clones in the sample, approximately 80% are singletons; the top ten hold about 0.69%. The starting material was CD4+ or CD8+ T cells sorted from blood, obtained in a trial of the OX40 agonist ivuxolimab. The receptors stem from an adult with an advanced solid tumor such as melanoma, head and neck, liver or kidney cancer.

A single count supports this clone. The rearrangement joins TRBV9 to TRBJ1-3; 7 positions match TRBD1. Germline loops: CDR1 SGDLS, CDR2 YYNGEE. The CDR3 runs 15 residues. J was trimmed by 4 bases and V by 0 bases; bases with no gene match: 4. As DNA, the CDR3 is TGTGCCAGCAGCGTAGGGGACAGAGCAGGAAACACCATATATTTT. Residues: CASSVGDRAGNTIYF.

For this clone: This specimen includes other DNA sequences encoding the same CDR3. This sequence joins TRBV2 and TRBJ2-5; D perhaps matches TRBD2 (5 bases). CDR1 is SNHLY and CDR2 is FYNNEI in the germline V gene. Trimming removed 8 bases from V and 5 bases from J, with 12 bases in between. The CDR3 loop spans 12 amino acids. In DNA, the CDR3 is TGTGCCAGCCGGCTAGCCGGTGAGACCCAGTACTTC. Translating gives CASRLAGETQYF.

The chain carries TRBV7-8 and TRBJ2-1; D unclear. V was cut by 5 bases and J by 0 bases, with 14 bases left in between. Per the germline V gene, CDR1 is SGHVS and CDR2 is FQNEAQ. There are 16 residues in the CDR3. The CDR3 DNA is TGTGCCAGCAGCAGTCGTCAGAGATACTCCTACAATGAGCAGTTCTTC. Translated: CASSSRQRYSYNEQFF.

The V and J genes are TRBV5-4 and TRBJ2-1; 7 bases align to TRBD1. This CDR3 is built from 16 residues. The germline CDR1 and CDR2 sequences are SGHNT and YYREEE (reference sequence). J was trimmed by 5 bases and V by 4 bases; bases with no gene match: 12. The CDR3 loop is CASSPREGGAHNEQFF. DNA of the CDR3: TGTGCCAGCAGCCCCCGCGAAGGGGGCGCCCACAATGAGCAGTTCTTC.

In nucleotides, the CDR3 is TGCGCCAGCAGCTTGGGTGGGGACACTGAAGCTTTCTTT. Translation: CASSLGGDTEAFF. This sequence joins TRBV5-1 and TRBJ1-1; D gene unclear. Germline V gene data show CDR1 as SGHRS and CDR2 as YFSETQ. V lost 0 bases and J lost 3, with 6 bases in between. The CDR3 loop spans 13 amino acids.

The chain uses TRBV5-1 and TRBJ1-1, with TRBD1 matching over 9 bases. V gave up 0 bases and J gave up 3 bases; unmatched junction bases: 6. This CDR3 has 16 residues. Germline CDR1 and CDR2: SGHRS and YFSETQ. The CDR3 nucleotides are TGCGCCAGCAGCTTGGGGACAGGGGTATCGGACACTGAAGCTTTCTTT. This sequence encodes CASSLGTGVSDTEAFF.

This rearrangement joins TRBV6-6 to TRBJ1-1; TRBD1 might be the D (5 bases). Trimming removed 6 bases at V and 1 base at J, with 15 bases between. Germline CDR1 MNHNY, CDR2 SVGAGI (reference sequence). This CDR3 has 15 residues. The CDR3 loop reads CASRVHRTQNTEAFF. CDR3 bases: TGTGCCAGCAGGGTCCACAGGACTCAGAACACTGAAGCTTTCTTT.

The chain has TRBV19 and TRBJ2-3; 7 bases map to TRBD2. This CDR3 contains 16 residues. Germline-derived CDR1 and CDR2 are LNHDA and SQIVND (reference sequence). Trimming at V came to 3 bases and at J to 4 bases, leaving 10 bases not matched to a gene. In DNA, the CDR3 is TGTGCCAGTAGTATTGGTGGAGGACTAGTTCCAGATACGCAGTATTTT. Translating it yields CASSIGGGLVPDTQYF.

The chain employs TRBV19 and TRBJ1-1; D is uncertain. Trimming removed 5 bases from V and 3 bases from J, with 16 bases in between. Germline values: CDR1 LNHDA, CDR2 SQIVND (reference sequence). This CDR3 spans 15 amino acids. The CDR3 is CASSSYTYGYTEAFF. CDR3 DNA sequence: TGTGCCAGTAGTTCCTACACTTATGGGTACACTGAAGCTTTCTTT.

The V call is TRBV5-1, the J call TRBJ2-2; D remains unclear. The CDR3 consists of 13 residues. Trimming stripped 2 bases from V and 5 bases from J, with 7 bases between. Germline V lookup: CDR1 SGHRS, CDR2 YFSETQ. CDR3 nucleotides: TGCGCCAGCAGCTTTGTAGAAACCGGGGAGCTGTTTTTT. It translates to CASSFVETGELFF.